This T cell receptor beta chain is drawn from a study of blood T cell repertoires in COVID-19. Study context: The United States, Italy and Spain provided the acute and convalescent COVID-19 samples. Sources were T cells, B-cell-depleted T cells, or PBMCs; the material itself was cDNA or gDNA.

Those who participated ranged in age from 18 to 89 years and resided in approximately 23 US areas. Original methodology: Reference gene primer amplification yielded estimated nucleated cell counts. Generated by immunoSEQ multiplex PCR, the TCRdb table keeps only in-frame clones and is missing some. Clone size and the V and J calls come from that table; the DNA yielded D and trimming. The table lists 300,000 to 350,000 clones, around 90% of them singletons. With V trimmed by 5 bases and J by 3 bases, 5 bases remained unmatched. Germline CDR1 is SGHAT and CDR2 is FQNNGV. There are 15 residues in the CDR3.

The TCR sequence derives from a young woman with acute COVID-19. The sequencing input was PBMCs or T cells enriched from blood (not recorded which). The V call is TRBV11-2, the J call TRBJ2-3; 10 bases map to TRBD2. The CDR3 region is CASSPLAGKTDTQYF. The CDR3, as DNA: TGTGCCAGCAGCCCACTAGCGGGGAAGACAGATACGCAGTATTTT.